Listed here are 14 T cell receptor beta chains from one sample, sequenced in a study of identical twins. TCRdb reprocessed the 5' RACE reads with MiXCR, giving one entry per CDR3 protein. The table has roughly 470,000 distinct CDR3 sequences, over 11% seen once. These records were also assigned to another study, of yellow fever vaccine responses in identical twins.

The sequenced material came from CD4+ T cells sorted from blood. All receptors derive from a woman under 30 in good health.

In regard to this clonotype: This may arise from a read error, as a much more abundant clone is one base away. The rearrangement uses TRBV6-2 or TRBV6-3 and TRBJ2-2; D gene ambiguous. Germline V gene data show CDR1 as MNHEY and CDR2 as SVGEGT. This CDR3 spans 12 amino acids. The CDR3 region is CTSSRGPGELFF. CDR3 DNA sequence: TGTACCAGCAGTCGAGGACCCGGGGAGCTGTTTTTT.

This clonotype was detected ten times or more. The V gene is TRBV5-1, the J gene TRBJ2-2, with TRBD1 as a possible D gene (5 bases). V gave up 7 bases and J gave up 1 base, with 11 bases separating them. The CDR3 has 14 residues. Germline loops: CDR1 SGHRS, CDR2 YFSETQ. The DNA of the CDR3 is TGCGCCAGCCGGTGGGGCGGGAACACCGGGGAGCTGTTTTTT. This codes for CASRWGGNTGELFF.

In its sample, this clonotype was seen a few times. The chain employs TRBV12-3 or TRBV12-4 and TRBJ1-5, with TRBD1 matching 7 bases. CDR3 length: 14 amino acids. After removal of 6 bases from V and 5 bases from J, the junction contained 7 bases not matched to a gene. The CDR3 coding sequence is TGTGCCAGCAGCACAGACAGGGTAGATCAGCCCCAGCATTTT. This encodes CASSTDRVDQPQHF.

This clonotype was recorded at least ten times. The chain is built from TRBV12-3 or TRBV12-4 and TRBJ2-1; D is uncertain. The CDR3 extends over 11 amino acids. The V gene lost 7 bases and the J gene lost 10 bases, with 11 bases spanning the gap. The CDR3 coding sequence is TGTGCCAGCATGAAGGTCGGGGAGCAGTTCTTC. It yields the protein CASMKVGEQFF.

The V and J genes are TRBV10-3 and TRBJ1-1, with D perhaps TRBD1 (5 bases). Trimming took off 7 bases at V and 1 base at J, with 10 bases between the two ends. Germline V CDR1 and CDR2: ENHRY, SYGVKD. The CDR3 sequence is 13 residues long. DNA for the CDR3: TGTGCCATCACCCAGGGAGGGAACACTGAAGCTTTCTTT. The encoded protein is CAITQGGNTEAFF.

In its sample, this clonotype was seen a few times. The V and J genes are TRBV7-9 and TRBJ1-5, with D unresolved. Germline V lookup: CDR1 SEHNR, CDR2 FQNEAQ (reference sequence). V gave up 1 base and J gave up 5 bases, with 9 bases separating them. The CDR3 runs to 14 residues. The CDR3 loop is CASSLEYSDQPQHF. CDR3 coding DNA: TGTGCCAGCAGCTTAGAGTATTCCGATCAGCCCCAGCATTTT. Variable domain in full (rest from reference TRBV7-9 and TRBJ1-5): DTGVSQNPRHKITKRGQNVTFRCDPISEHNRLYWYRQTLGQGPEFLTYFQNEAQLEKSRLLSDRFSAERPKGSFSTLEIQRTEQGDSAMYLCASSLEYSDQPQHFGDGTRLSIL.

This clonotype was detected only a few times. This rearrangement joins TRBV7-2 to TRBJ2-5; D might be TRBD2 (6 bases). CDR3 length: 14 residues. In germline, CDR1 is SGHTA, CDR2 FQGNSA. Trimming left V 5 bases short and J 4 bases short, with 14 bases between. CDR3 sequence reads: CASSPQTRGETQYF. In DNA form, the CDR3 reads TGTGCCAGCAGCCCCCAGACTAGAGGAGAGACCCAGTACTTC.

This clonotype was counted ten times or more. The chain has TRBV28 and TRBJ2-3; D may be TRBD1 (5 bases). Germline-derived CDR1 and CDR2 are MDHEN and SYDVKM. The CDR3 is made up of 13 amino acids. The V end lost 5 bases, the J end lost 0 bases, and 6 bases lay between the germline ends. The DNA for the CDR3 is TGTGCCAGCAGTGGACATAGCACAGATACGCAGTATTTT. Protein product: CASSGHSTDTQYF. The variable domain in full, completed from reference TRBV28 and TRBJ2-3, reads DVKVTQSSRYLVKRTGEKVFLECVQDMDHENMFWYRQDPGLGLRLIYFSYDVKMKEKGDIPEGYSVSREKKERFSLILESASTNQTSMYLCASSGHSTDTQYFGPGTRLTVL.

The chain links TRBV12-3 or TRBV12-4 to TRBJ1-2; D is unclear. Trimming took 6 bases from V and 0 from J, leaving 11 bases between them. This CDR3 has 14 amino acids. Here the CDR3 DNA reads TGTGCCAGCAGCATAGGGCTGGCTAACTATGGCTACACCTTC. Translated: CASSIGLANYGYTF.

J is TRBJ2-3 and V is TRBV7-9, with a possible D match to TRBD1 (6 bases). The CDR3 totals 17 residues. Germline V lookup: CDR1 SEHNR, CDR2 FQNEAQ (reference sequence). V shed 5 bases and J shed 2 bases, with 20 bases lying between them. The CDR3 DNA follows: TGTGCCAGCAGCCGGACACCCCCCGGACAGCTCACAGATACGCAGTATTTT. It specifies CASSRTPPGQLTDTQYF.

The CDR3 is CASSPWSGANVLTF. DNA for the CDR3: TGTGCCAGTAGTCCATGGTCTGGGGCCAACGTCCTGACTTTC. The chain recombines TRBV19 with TRBJ2-6; D gene unclear. This CDR3 is 14 amino acids long. Trimming left V 5 bases short and J 1 base short, with 6 bases between. Germline V CDR1 and CDR2: LNHDA, SQIVND (reference sequence).

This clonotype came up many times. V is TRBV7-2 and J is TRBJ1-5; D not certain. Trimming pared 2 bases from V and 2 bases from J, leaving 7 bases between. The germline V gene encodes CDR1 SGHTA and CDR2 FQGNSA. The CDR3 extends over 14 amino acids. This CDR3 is CASSLWAGNQPQHF. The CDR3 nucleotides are TGTGCCAGCAGCTTATGGGCAGGCAATCAGCCCCAGCATTTT.

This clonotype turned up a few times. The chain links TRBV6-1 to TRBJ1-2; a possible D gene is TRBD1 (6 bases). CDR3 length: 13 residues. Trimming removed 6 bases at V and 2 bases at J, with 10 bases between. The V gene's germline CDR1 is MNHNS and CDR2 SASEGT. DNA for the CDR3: TGTGCCAGCAGCCAGGGGTACAACTATGGCTACACCTTC. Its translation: CASSQGYNYGYTF.

The CDR3 sequence: CSARDLSRATDTQYF. The CDR3 nucleotides read TGCAGTGCTAGAGATCTGAGCAGGGCCACAGATACGCAGTATTTT. The rearrangement joins TRBV20-1 to TRBJ2-3, with D possibly TRBD1 on 5 matching bases. The germline V and J ends were trimmed by 0 bases and 2 bases, with 12 bases remaining between them. Per germline, CDR1 DFQATT and CDR2 SNEGSKA (reference sequence). This CDR3 is built from 15 residues.